This record concerns one TCR beta chain sequence. The sample comes from a study of blood T cell repertoires in COVID-19. Produced via immunoSEQ multiplex PCR; TCRdb's table is partial and in-frame only. The sample has tens of thousands of clones, roughly 80% seen once. The sequenced sample was peripheral blood. The source is a human donor in a cohort sampled during active or convalescent COVID-19.

CDR3 coding DNA: TGCAGCGTTGGGGGGGGCCAGGGCTATGGCTACACCTTC. As protein: CSVGGGQGYGYTF. The rearrangement links TRBV29-1 to TRBJ1-2; tentative D call: TRBD1 (6 bases). With 4 bases removed from V and 4 bases from J, the gap between germline ends came to 13 bases. Germline V lookup: CDR1 SQVTM, CDR2 ANQGSEA. CDR3 size: 13 residues.